This T cell receptor (beta chain) was sequenced for a study of CD8 T cells in Susac syndrome. Germline CDR1 SGHNT, CDR2 YYREEE (reference sequence). This CDR3 comprises 11 residues. V was cut by 7 bases and J by 5 bases, with 7 bases left in between. After extraction with the RNeasy kit, roughly 0.45 to 1 ug of the RNA was reverse transcribed using random hexamers. TCR beta CDR3 was amplified by immunoSEQ multiplex PCR. This amplification extended across 54 Vbeta and 13 Jbeta segments. TCRdb re-called the immunoSEQ multiplex PCR reads through MiXCR, storing one row per CDR3 protein. Of about 180,000 distinct CDR3 sequences in the sample, approximately 93% are singletons; the top ten hold more than 0.08%.

The sample taken for sequencing was CD4+ T cells from PBMCs. This rearrangement joins TRBV5-4 to TRBJ2-1; D ambiguous. This clonotype originated in a human donor with multiple sclerosis. CDR3: CASAMNNEQFF. CDR3 in DNA: TGTGCCAGCGCGATGAACAATGAGCAGTTCTTC.